This T cell receptor (beta chain) was observed in a study of CD8 T cells in ankylosing spondylitis. Study-level findings and limits: Significant enrichment of disease-linked clones was reported in matched ankylosing spondylitis synovial fluid. Past research had described some motif variants in reactive arthritis synovial fluid and blood. Typical of ankylosing spondylitis blood, it appeared, was a TCR beta motif of several highly homologous variants.

Trimming took off 4 bases at V and 3 bases at J, with 9 bases between the two ends. This CDR3 is 13 amino acids long. In germline, CDR1 is SNHLY, CDR2 FYNNEI. TCRdb passed the 5' RACE reads through MiXCR, listing each CDR3 protein once. Seen here are around 440,000 distinct CDR3 sequences, more than 15% observed once, and the top ten hold under 1.2%. This clonotype showed up just a few times. Its antigen is undetermined. Sequencing was performed on blood, either unsorted or a sorted T cell fraction (not recorded which). The clonotype originates from a male donor with ankylosing spondylitis. This rearrangement joins TRBV2 to TRBJ1-2, with D possibly being TRBD1 (5 bases). The CDR3 nucleotides are TGTGCCAGCAGTGGGGGGGGAGACTATGGCTACACCTTC. Translating it yields CASSGGGDYGYTF.